This is a list of T cell receptor beta chains from one sample in a study of cytomegalovirus exposure and HLA in healthy donors. The method was immunoSEQ multiplex PCR; TCRdb's version includes in-frame clones alone and lacks a portion of them. The sample yields about 110,000 clones, roughly 70% seen once. Sequencing input: PBMCs. Every receptor here comes from a man aged 25-40 years in good health and CMV-seropositive. Both conserved end residues are part of each CDR3. D genes are given only for firm matches. Size is omitted from some rows. Given values are once, few, many or a class for expanded clones.

j_call: TRBJ1-5
d_call: TRBD1
clone_size: -
v_call: TRBV9
cdr3_aa: CASSSGQGGNQPQHF
cdr3_nt: TGTGCCAGCAGCTCCGGACAGGGAGGCAATCAGCCCCAGCATTTT

j_call: TRBJ2-5
d_call: -
clone_size: -
v_call: TRBV6-5
cdr3_aa: CASSTRLAQTQYF
cdr3_nt: TGTGCCAGCAGTACCCGCCTAGCGCAGACCCAGTACTTC

j_call: TRBJ2-1
d_call: TRBD2
clone_size: -
v_call: TRBV11-3
cdr3_aa: CASSALAGAYNEQFF
cdr3_nt: TGTGCCAGCAGTGCCTTAGCGGGGGCCTACAATGAGCAGTTCTTC

j_call: TRBJ1-2
d_call: -
clone_size: -
v_call: TRBV30
cdr3_aa: CAWSRSNYGYTF
cdr3_nt: TGTGCCTGGAGTCGGTCTAACTATGGCTACACCTTC

j_call: TRBJ1-4
d_call: -
clone_size: -
v_call: TRBV28
cdr3_aa: CASSPGHRNEKLFF
cdr3_nt: TGTGCCAGCAGTCCTGGACATCGGAATGAAAAACTGTTTTTT

j_call: TRBJ1-6
d_call: -
clone_size: -
v_call: TRBV28
cdr3_aa: CASSLGPRVTPLHF
cdr3_nt: TGTGCCAGCAGTTTAGGGCCCAGGGTTACACCCCTCCACTTT

j_call: TRBJ1-2
d_call: -
clone_size: -
v_call: TRBV10-3
cdr3_aa: CAIMGPTFGYGYTF
cdr3_nt: TGTGCCATCATGGGGCCGACATTTGGCTATGGCTACACCTTC

j_call: TRBJ1-4
d_call: -
clone_size: -
v_call: TRBV7-8
cdr3_aa: CASSFGEYEKLFF
cdr3_nt: TGTGCCAGCAGCTTCGGGGAATATGAAAAACTGTTTTTT

j_call: TRBJ1-5
d_call: -
clone_size: few
v_call: TRBV11-3
cdr3_aa: CASSLGGEGNQPQHF
cdr3_nt: TGTGCCAGCAGCTTAGGGGGGGAGGGCAATCAGCCCCAGCATTTT

j_call: TRBJ1-2
d_call: TRBD1
clone_size: -
v_call: TRBV15
cdr3_aa: CATSPRVTRGFNGYTF
cdr3_nt: TGTGCCACCAGCCCCCGGGTGACCAGGGGGTTTAATGGCTACACCTTC

j_call: TRBJ2-2
d_call: TRBD2
clone_size: -
v_call: TRBV5-1
cdr3_aa: CASSLGTSGGTGELFF
cdr3_nt: TGCGCCAGCAGCTTGGGCACTAGCGGGGGGACCGGGGAGCTGTTTTTT

j_call: TRBJ1-5
d_call: -
clone_size: -
v_call: TRBV27
cdr3_aa: CASSLVASQGGNQPQHF
cdr3_nt: TGTGCCAGCAGTTTAGTGGCGTCACAGGGAGGCAATCAGCCCCAGCATTTT

j_call: TRBJ2-5
d_call: -
clone_size: few
v_call: TRBV27
cdr3_aa: CASSPRQLLGETQYF
cdr3_nt: TGTGCCAGCAGTCCCAGACAGCTGCTGGGAGAGACCCAGTACTTC

j_call: TRBJ2-3
d_call: -
clone_size: -
v_call: TRBV6-5
cdr3_aa: CATDYMHTQYF
cdr3_nt: TGTGCCACCGACTATATGCATACGCAGTATTTT

j_call: TRBJ1-5
d_call: -
clone_size: -
v_call: TRBV28
cdr3_aa: CASSLLQGLEEPQHF
cdr3_nt: TGTGCCAGCAGTTTACTACAGGGATTAGAAGAGCCCCAGCATTTT

j_call: TRBJ2-2
d_call: -
clone_size: -
v_call: TRBV19
cdr3_aa: CASSIGRVNTGELFF
cdr3_nt: TGTGCCAGTAGTATCGGCAGGGTAAACACCGGGGAGCTGTTTTTT

j_call: TRBJ1-2
d_call: TRBD1
clone_size: few
v_call: TRBV27
cdr3_aa: CASSLLPGTGDGYTF
cdr3_nt: TGTGCCAGCAGTTTACTCCCTGGGACAGGGGATGGCTACACCTTC

j_call: TRBJ1-1
d_call: TRBD1
clone_size: few
v_call: TRBV30
cdr3_aa: CAWWDRAKAEAFF
cdr3_nt: TGTGCCTGGTGGGACAGGGCGAAAGCTGAAGCTTTCTTT

j_call: TRBJ2-1
d_call: TRBD1
clone_size: -
v_call: TRBV4-1
cdr3_aa: CASSHAPGQGPRLNEQFF
cdr3_nt: TGCGCCAGCAGCCACGCACCGGGACAGGGCCCCCGGTTAAATGAGCAGTTCTTC

j_call: TRBJ2-1
d_call: TRBD2
clone_size: -
v_call: TRBV28
cdr3_aa: CASSLSRTSGSFYNEQFF
cdr3_nt: TGTGCCAGCAGTTTATCTAGGACTAGCGGGAGTTTCTACAATGAGCAGTTCTTC

j_call: TRBJ1-5
d_call: -
clone_size: few
v_call: TRBV6-5
cdr3_aa: CASSYREDHSNQPQHF
cdr3_nt: TGTGCCAGCAGTTACCGCGAGGATCATAGCAATCAGCCCCAGCATTTT

j_call: TRBJ2-2
d_call: -
clone_size: -
v_call: TRBV5-1
cdr3_aa: CASSLETGNRGELFF
cdr3_nt: TGCGCCAGCAGCCTAGAGACAGGCAACCGAGGGGAGCTGTTTTTT

j_call: TRBJ1-2
d_call: -
clone_size: -
v_call: TRBV29-1
cdr3_aa: CSVDGISVGAHGYTF
cdr3_nt: TGCAGCGTCGATGGCATATCTGTGGGGGCCCATGGCTACACCTTC

j_call: TRBJ2-3
d_call: -
clone_size: -
v_call: TRBV7-9
cdr3_aa: CARIEPTDTQYF
cdr3_nt: TGTGCCAGGATAGAACCCACAGATACGCAGTATTTT

j_call: TRBJ2-7
d_call: -
clone_size: -
v_call: TRBV19
cdr3_aa: CASSMVRGHEQYF
cdr3_nt: TGTGCCAGTAGTATGGTCAGGGGCCACGAGCAGTACTTC

j_call: TRBJ2-1
d_call: -
clone_size: few
v_call: TRBV7-2
cdr3_aa: CASSPVTGRNEQFF
cdr3_nt: TGTGCCAGCAGCCCAGTGACAGGCAGGAATGAGCAGTTCTTC

j_call: TRBJ2-5
d_call: -
clone_size: -
v_call: TRBV7-2
cdr3_aa: CASSLALRDKTKWETQYF
cdr3_nt: TGTGCCAGCAGCTTAGCCCTCCGGGACAAAACAAAGTGGGAGACCCAGTACTTC

j_call: TRBJ2-2
d_call: -
clone_size: -
v_call: TRBV5-1
cdr3_aa: CASSWNRAANTGELFF
cdr3_nt: TGCGCCAGCAGCTGGAACAGGGCGGCGAACACCGGGGAGCTGTTTTTT

j_call: TRBJ2-7
d_call: -
clone_size: -
v_call: TRBV2
cdr3_aa: CASSEVTGLPYEQYF
cdr3_nt: TGTGCCAGCAGTGAGGTCACGGGTCTCCCCTACGAGCAGTACTTC

j_call: TRBJ1-1
d_call: -
clone_size: -
v_call: TRBV7-8
cdr3_aa: CASKVDTEAFF
cdr3_nt: TGTGCCAGTAAAGTAGACACTGAAGCTTTCTTT

j_call: TRBJ2-2
d_call: TRBD2
clone_size: -
v_call: TRBV4-3
cdr3_aa: CASSPGLATSTGELFF
cdr3_nt: TGCGCCAGCAGCCCAGGACTAGCCACTAGCACCGGGGAGCTGTTTTTT

j_call: TRBJ2-6
d_call: -
clone_size: few
v_call: TRBV9
cdr3_aa: CASSVASSGANVLTF
cdr3_nt: TGTGCCAGCAGCGTAGCTAGCTCTGGGGCCAACGTCCTGACTTTC

j_call: TRBJ2-1
d_call: -
clone_size: -
v_call: TRBV7-9
cdr3_aa: CASSLVGGTYNEQFF
cdr3_nt: TGTGCCAGCAGCTTAGTGGGCGGGACTTACAATGAGCAGTTCTTC

j_call: TRBJ1-4
d_call: -
clone_size: -
v_call: TRBV29-1
cdr3_aa: CSVAITGYKNEKLFF
cdr3_nt: TGCAGCGTTGCTATCACGGGGTATAAAAATGAAAAACTGTTTTTT

j_call: TRBJ2-7
d_call: TRBD1
clone_size: -
v_call: TRBV6-6
cdr3_aa: CASSPPGQGAKEQYF
cdr3_nt: TGTGCCAGCAGTCCCCCGGGACAGGGGGCGAAAGAGCAGTACTTC

j_call: TRBJ1-3
d_call: -
clone_size: -
v_call: TRBV9
cdr3_aa: CASSLLGRNGNTIYF
cdr3_nt: TGTGCCAGCAGCCTTCTGGGCCGAAACGGAAACACCATATATTTT

j_call: TRBJ2-3
d_call: -
clone_size: -
v_call: TRBV5-1
cdr3_aa: CASSLASDTQYF
cdr3_nt: TGCGCCAGCAGCTTGGCCTCTGATACGCAGTATTTT

j_call: TRBJ1-4
d_call: TRBD1
clone_size: once
v_call: TRBV19
cdr3_aa: CASSIILQGAADEKLFF
cdr3_nt: TGTGCCAGTAGTATAATCCTACAGGGGGCAGCGGATGAAAAACTGTTTTTT

j_call: TRBJ1-1
d_call: -
clone_size: once
v_call: TRBV28
cdr3_aa: CASSRRGGAFF
cdr3_nt: TGTGCCAGCAGCCGGCGGGGGGGGGCTTTCTTT

j_call: TRBJ1-1
d_call: TRBD1
clone_size: -
v_call: TRBV5-7
cdr3_aa: CASSPGRTGANTEAFF
cdr3_nt: TGTGCCAGCAGCCCGGGACGGACAGGGGCGAACACTGAAGCTTTCTTT

j_call: TRBJ2-7
d_call: TRBD1
clone_size: -
v_call: TRBV19
cdr3_aa: CASSTGQVKPSYEQYF
cdr3_nt: TGTGCCAGTAGCACAGGACAGGTCAAACCCTCCTACGAGCAGTACTTC

j_call: TRBJ1-4
d_call: TRBD1
clone_size: -
v_call: TRBV19
cdr3_aa: CATHRDRYSTNEKLFF
cdr3_nt: TGTGCCACTCATAGGGACAGATACTCAACTAATGAAAAACTGTTTTTT

j_call: TRBJ2-7
d_call: -
clone_size: -
v_call: TRBV5-8
cdr3_aa: CASRVDSLSSYEQYF
cdr3_nt: TGTGCCAGCAGAGTGGACAGCCTTAGCTCCTACGAGCAGTACTTC

j_call: TRBJ2-2
d_call: TRBD2
clone_size: -
v_call: TRBV7-8
cdr3_aa: CASSSGLAGGTGELFF
cdr3_nt: TGTGCCAGCAGCTCGGGACTAGCGGGGGGTACCGGGGAGCTGTTTTTT

j_call: TRBJ2-5
d_call: TRBD1
clone_size: -
v_call: TRBV27
cdr3_aa: CASRANGQVAETQYF
cdr3_nt: TGTGCCAGCAGGGCTAATGGACAGGTTGCAGAGACCCAGTACTTC

j_call: TRBJ2-1
d_call: TRBD2
clone_size: once
v_call: TRBV6-1
cdr3_aa: CASSVISGGASGNEQFF
cdr3_nt: TGTGCCAGCAGTGTTATCAGCGGGGGGGCCTCAGGCAATGAGCAGTTCTTC

j_call: TRBJ2-3
d_call: -
clone_size: few
v_call: TRBV5-8
cdr3_aa: CASSFTVTDTQYF
cdr3_nt: TGTGCCAGCAGCTTTACGGTAACAGATACGCAGTATTTT

j_call: TRBJ1-4
d_call: -
clone_size: -
v_call: TRBV5-1
cdr3_aa: CASSLAIRSRGSNEKLFF
cdr3_nt: TGCGCCAGCAGCTTGGCGATCCGGTCCCGGGGGAGTAATGAAAAACTGTTTTTT

j_call: TRBJ2-1
d_call: -
clone_size: once
v_call: TRBV5-4
cdr3_aa: CASSLGGPARENNEQFF
cdr3_nt: TGTGCCAGCAGCTTGGGGGGGCCCGCGAGGGAAAACAATGAGCAGTTCTTC